This T cell receptor beta chain stems from a study of blood T cell repertoires in COVID-19. The wider study: The study drew acute and convalescent COVID-19 samples from the United States, Italy and Spain. T cells, B-cell-depleted T cells, or PBMCs provided the cDNA or gDNA that served as material.

CDR1 is LNHDA, CDR2 SQIVND, per germline (reference sequence). J lost 2 bases, V lost 6 bases, and 4 bases had no gene match. CDR3 length: 16 amino acids. This clone has more than one count but fewer than ten. This table comes from immunoSEQ multiplex PCR, and its TCRdb copy is limited to in-frame clones, with some not included. The sample records tens of thousands of clones, about 80% being singletons. This TCR was recovered from an elderly man with acute or convalescent COVID-19. The source material was peripheral blood. The rearrangement uses TRBV19 and TRBJ2-2; 12 nucleotides align to TRBD1. The CDR3 DNA is TGTGCCAGTAGAAAGGGACAGGGGGCCAACACCGGGGAGCTGTTTTTT. Protein sequence: CASRKGQGANTGELFF.